One and the same sample provided the 3 T cell receptor beta chains below, sequenced in a study of T cell repertoires in cytomegalovirus infection. Using its own MiXCR run on the reads, TCRdb lists one record per CDR3 protein. The data hold about 180,000 distinct CDR3 sequences, with 20% to 25% observed a single time. Their antigens are not known. The sample in question was CD8+ T cells from cultured PBMCs, obtained from culture after CMV antigen stimulation. These receptors all come from a human donor in good health (CMV status not recorded). Some clones in this sample may be carry-over from other donors' samples.

In regard to this clonotype: A read error may account for a junction end that differs from germline. The chain links TRBV19 to TRBJ1-1; D call uncertain. This CDR3 has 11 amino acids. CDR1 is LNHDA, CDR2 SQIVND, per germline (reference sequence). The CDR3 nucleotides are TGTGCCAGTGGTATAGGCACTGAAGCTTTCTTT. Translated: CASGIGTEAFF.

This clonotype was counted a few times. The gene calls are TRBV29-1 and TRBJ2-5; D is unresolved. In germline, CDR1 is SQVTM, CDR2 ANQGSEA. The CDR3 contains 15 residues. V was clipped by 3 bases and J by 4 bases, with 18 bases between them. CDR3 sequence: CSVDGRHPALETQYF. The CDR3 DNA follows: TGCAGCGTTGACGGAAGGCATCCCGCCCTAGAGACCCAGTACTTC.

V usage is TRBV12-3 or TRBV12-4 and J usage is TRBJ2-7; D not resolved. V gave up 3 bases and J gave up 2 bases, with 11 bases separating them. The CDR3 contains 14 residues. CDR3 nucleotide sequence: TGTGCCAGCAGTTTTGGAATGTCAGCCTACGAGCAGTACTTC. This encodes CASSFGMSAYEQYF.